This T cell receptor (beta chain) was profiled in a study of OX40 agonist ivuxolimab in advanced cancers. Study summary: Those enrolled were roughly 85% male, with a mean age of approximately 60 years and ages from about 20 to 85. Checkpoint inhibitors had been given previously to around 38% of patients.

Trimming took off 6 bases at V and 1 base at J, with 12 bases between the two ends. Germline CDR1 and CDR2: MNHEY and SVGAGI. The CDR3 runs 14 residues. Method: immunoSEQ multiplex PCR; TCRdb's copy keeps in-frame clones and lacks some. The table lists some 130,000 clones, around 87% of them singletons, with approximately 0.55% in the top ten. Study-level findings and limits: Expanded clones were, on average, more numerous in CD8+ T cells than in CD4+. CD4+ and CD8+ T cells in blood underwent clonal expansion by week 6 at 0.1 to 3.0 mg/kg.

This clone was seen just once. What it binds is not known. This sequence joins TRBV6-5 and TRBJ1-1; tentatively, D is TRBD1 (5 bases). The receptor was isolated from an adult with an advanced solid tumor such as melanoma, head and neck, liver or kidney cancer. The material sequenced was CD4+ or CD8+ T cells sorted from blood, taken in a trial of the OX40 agonist ivuxolimab. DNA for the CDR3: TGTGCCAGCAGACCAGGGAAAAGGAACACTGAAGCTTTCTTT. This gives the protein CASRPGKRNTEAFF.